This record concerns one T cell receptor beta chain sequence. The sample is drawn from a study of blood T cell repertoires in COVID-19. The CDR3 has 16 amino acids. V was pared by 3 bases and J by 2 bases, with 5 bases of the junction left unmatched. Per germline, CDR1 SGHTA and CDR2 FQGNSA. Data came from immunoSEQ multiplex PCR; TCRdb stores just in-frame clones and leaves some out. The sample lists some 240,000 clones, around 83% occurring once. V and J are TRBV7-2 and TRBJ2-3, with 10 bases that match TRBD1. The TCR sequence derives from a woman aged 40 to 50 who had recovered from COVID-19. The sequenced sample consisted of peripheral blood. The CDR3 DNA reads TGTGCCAGCAGCTTTCTGGGACAGGGGAACACAGATACGCAGTATTTT. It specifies CASSFLGQGNTDTQYF.